This paragraph covers one T cell receptor (beta chain) sequence. For the library, individual cDNA molecules each received unique molecular identifiers. TCRdb re-analysed the reads in MiXCR, keeping a single row per CDR3 protein. Among roughly 120,000 distinct CDR3 sequences listed, more than 8.5% were seen once. Between the trimmed V and J ends, which lost 3 bases and 4 bases, there was a span of 2 bases. CDR1 is DFQATT, CDR2 SNEGSKA, per germline (reference sequence). CDR3 size: 10 residues. This record belongs to a study of human T cells and chemical hapten exposure. Researchers extracted total RNA from unfractionated whole blood.

The source is a human donor in good health. Some clones in this sample may be carry-over from other donors' samples. This chain connects TRBV20-1 to TRBJ2-3; D is unresolved. The source material was whole blood. The DNA of the CDR3 is TGCAGTGCTAGGGCAGATACGCAGTATTTT. Its protein is CSARADTQYF.